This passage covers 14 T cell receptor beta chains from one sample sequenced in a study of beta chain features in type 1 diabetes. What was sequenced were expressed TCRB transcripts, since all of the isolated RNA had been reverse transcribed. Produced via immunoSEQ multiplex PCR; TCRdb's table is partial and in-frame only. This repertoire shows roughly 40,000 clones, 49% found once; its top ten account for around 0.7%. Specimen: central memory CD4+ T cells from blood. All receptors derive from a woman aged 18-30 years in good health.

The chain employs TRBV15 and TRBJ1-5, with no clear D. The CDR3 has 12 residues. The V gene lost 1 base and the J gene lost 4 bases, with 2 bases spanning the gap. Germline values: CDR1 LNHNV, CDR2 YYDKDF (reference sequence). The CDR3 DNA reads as TGTGCCACCAGCAGAGCAAATCAGCCCCAGCATTTT. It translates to CATSRANQPQHF.

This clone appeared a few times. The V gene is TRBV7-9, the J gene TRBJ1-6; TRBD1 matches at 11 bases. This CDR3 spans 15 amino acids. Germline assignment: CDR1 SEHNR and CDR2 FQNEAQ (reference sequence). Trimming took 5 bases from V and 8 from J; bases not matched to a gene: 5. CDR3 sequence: CASSPRDRGDSPLHF. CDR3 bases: TGTGCCAGCAGCCCGAGGGACAGGGGGGATTCACCCCTCCACTTT.

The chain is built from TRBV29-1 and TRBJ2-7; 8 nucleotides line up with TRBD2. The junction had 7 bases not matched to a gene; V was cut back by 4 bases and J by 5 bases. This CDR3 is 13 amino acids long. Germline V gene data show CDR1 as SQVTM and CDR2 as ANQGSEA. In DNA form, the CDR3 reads TGCAGCGTTGGTCTAGCGGGTGGTCACGAGCAGTACTTC. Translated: CSVGLAGGHEQYF.

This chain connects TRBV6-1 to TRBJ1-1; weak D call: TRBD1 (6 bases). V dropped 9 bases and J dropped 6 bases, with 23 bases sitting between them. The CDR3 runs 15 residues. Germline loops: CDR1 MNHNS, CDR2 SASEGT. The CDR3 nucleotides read TGTGCCAGTCAGCCACAGGGAACAGTAAGCGCTGAAGCTTTCTTT. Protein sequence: CASQPQGTVSAEAFF.

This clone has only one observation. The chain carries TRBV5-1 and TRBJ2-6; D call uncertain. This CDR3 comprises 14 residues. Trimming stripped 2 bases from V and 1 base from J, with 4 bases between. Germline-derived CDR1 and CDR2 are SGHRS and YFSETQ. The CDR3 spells CASSLQSGANVLTF. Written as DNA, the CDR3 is TGCGCCAGCAGCTTACAATCTGGGGCCAACGTCCTGACTTTC.

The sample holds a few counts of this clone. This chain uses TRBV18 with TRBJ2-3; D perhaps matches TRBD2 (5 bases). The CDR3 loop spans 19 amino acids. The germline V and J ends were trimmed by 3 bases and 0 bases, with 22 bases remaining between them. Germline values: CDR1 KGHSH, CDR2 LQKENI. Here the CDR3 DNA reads TGTGCCAGCTCACCCAGAAGGGCCGGCCCTCGGACTAGCACAGATACGCAGTATTTT. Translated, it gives CASSPRRAGPRTSTDTQYF.

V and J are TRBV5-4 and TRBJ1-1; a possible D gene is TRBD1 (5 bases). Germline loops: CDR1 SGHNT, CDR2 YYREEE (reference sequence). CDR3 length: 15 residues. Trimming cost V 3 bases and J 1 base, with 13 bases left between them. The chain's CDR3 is CASSSARGGNTEAFF. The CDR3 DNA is TGTGCCAGCAGCTCCGCCCGGGGGGGGAACACTGAAGCTTTCTTT.

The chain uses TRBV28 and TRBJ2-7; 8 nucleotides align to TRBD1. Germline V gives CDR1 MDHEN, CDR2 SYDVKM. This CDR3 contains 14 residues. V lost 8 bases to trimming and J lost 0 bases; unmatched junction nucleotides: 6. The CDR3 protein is CASQRQGSSYEQYF. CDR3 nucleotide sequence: TGTGCCAGCCAGAGACAGGGGAGCTCCTACGAGCAGTACTTC.

The CDR3 is CASSFLAGSAEQFF. DNA of the CDR3: TGTGCCAGCAGCTTCCTAGCGGGATCCGCCGAGCAGTTCTTC. This rearrangement joins TRBV11-2 to TRBJ2-1, with 9 nucleotides matching TRBD2. This CDR3 is built from 14 residues. CDR1 is SGHAT and CDR2 is FQNNGV in the germline V gene. The junction had 7 bases not matched to a gene; V was cut back by 3 bases and J by 10 bases.

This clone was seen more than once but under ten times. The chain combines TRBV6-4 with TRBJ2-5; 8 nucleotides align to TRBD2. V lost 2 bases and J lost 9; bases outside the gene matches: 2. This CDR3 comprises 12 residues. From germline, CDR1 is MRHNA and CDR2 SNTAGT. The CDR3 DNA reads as TGTGCCAGCAGTGACGTCGGGAGGGCCCAGTACTTC. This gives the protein CASSDVGRAQYF.

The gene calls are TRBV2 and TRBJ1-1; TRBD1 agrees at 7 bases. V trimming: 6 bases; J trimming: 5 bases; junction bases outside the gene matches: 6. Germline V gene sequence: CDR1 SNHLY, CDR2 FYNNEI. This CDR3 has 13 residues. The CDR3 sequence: CASRLTGKTEAFF. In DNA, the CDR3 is TGTGCCAGCAGGCTGACAGGGAAGACTGAAGCTTTCTTT.

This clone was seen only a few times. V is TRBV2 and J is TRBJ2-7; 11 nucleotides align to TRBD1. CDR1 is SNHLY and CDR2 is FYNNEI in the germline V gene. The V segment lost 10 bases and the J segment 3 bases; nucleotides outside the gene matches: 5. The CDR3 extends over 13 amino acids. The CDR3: CAIGTGGGYEQYF. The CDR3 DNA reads TGTGCCATTGGGACAGGGGGAGGCTACGAGCAGTACTTC.

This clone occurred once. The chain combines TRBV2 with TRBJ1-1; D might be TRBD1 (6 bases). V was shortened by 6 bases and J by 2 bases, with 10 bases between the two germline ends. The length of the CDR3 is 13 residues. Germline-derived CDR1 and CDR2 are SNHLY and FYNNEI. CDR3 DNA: TGTGCCAGCAGCGTGGACAGTAACACTGAAGCTTTCTTT. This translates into CASSVDSNTEAFF.

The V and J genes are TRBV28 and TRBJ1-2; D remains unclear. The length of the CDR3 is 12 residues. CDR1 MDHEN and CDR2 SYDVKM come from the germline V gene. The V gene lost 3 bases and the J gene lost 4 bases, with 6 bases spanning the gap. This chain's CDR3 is CASSLRLYGYTF. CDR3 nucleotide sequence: TGTGCCAGCAGTTTGAGGCTCTATGGCTACACCTTC.